The 28 T cell receptor beta chains listed next were all sequenced from one sample in a study of T cells in Graves' hyperthyroidism and ophthalmopathy. Regions amplified from RNA transcripts were the TCR beta CDR3 regions. TCR CDR3 regions were first amplified by RT-PCR with HTBI primers. TCRdb ran MiXCR on the multiplex PCR reads and lists one entry per CDR3 protein. The top ten clones hold around 52% of a sample with under 250,000 distinct CDR3 sequences, 15% to 20% of them seen once. The sample comprised blood. Every receptor here comes from a man in his fifties with Graves' hyperthyroidism.

CDR3 bases: TGCGCCAGCAGCTTGGGACTAGCGGGAGTAGGAAACTACGAGCAGTACTTC. It codes for CASSLGLAGVGNYEQYF. V and J are TRBV5-1 and TRBJ2-7; 12 nucleotides align to TRBD2. The junction had 7 bases not matched to a gene; V was cut back by 0 bases and J by 3 bases. Germline V CDR1 and CDR2: SGHRS, YFSETQ. This CDR3 has 17 residues.

This clonotype was detected ten times or more. CDR3 amino acids: CASQDRSFRRDQYEQYF. CDR3 DNA: TGTGCCAGCCAAGACAGGAGTTTCCGTCGGGACCAATACGAGCAGTACTTC. The rearrangement joins TRBV7-9 to TRBJ2-7, with a weak D call TRBD1 (6 bases). This CDR3 spans 17 amino acids. Germline V CDR1 and CDR2: SEHNR, FQNEAQ (reference sequence). Trimming cost V 8 bases and J 4 bases, with 27 bases left between them.

This clonotype has a count of ten or more. A read error may account for a junction end that differs from germline. The chain uses TRBV2 and TRBJ1-2; no firm D call. The length of the CDR3 is 12 residues. Per the germline V gene, CDR1 is SNHLY and CDR2 is FYNNEI. CDR3 protein: CASSEGEQPLHF. The CDR3 bases are TGTGCCAGCAGTGAAGGGGAGCAGCCGCTACACTTC.

The chain joins TRBV7-9 to TRBJ2-7, with D possibly being TRBD2 (5 bases). The CDR3 contains 10 residues. Germline V gene data show CDR1 as SEHNR and CDR2 as FQNEAQ (reference sequence). The CDR3 is CGGRRSEQYF. CDR3 in DNA: TGTGGAGGGAGAAGGAGCGAGCAGTACTTC. Supplemented by reference TRBV7-9 and TRBJ2-7, the full variable domain reads DTGVSQNPRHKITKRGQNVTFRCDPISEHNRLYWYRQTLGQGPEFLTYFQNEAQLEKSRLLSDRFSAERPKGSFSTLEIQRTEQGDSAMYLCGGRRSEQYFGPGTRLTVT.

This clonotype was detected ten times or more. At one of its ends the junction is not consistent with the germline gene, which may arise from a read error. The rearrangement uses TRBV2 and TRBJ2-5; no clear D gene. This CDR3 spans 11 amino acids. Germline CDR1 reads SNHLY; CDR2 reads FYNNEI. CDR3: CASKQAEVSHF. In DNA, the CDR3 is TGTGCCAGCAAGCAAGCAGAGGTTTCGCACTTC.

In this sample, this clonotype turned up a few times. This sequence joins TRBV7-8 and TRBJ1-1; D is perhaps TRBD1 (5 bases). Germline V gives CDR1 SGHVS, CDR2 FQNEAQ. V lost 2 bases and J 6 bases, leaving 13 bases between the germline ends. The CDR3 length is 14 residues. The CDR3 sequence is CASSLFGEGAEAFF. The CDR3 region has the DNA TGTGCCAGCAGCTTATTCGGGGAAGGGGCTGAAGCTTTCTTT. Drawing the rest from reference TRBV7-8 and TRBJ1-1, the complete variable domain is GAGVSQSPRYKVAKRGQDVALRCDPISGHVSLFWYQQALGQGPEFLTYFQNEAQLDKSGLPSDRFFAERPEGSVSTLKIQRTQQEDSAVYLCASSLFGEGAEAFFGQGTRLTVV.

CDR3 nucleotide sequence: TGTGCCAGCAGTTATGGGGGGGCGCGGAACACTGAAGCTTTCTTT. Translating gives CASSYGGARNTEAFF. This rearrangement joins TRBV6-1 to TRBJ1-1; a possible D gene is TRBD1 (6 bases). Germline CDR1 MNHNS, CDR2 SASEGT. Trimming pared 5 bases from V and 1 base from J, leaving 14 bases between. The CDR3 sequence is 15 residues long.

There are many counts of this clonotype. This rearrangement joins TRBV5-1 to TRBJ2-5; a weak D match, TRBD1 (6 bases). The CDR3 runs to 18 residues. Germline CDR1 reads SGHRS; CDR2 reads YFSETQ. The ends were cut back, 10 bases at V and 3 bases at J, with 31 bases in the middle. CDR3 sequence (DNA): TGCGCCCCCTCCCAAGGGAGCCAGGGGATAATGAGGAAAGAGACCCAGTACTTC. Amino acids: CAPSQGSQGIMRKETQYF.

This clonotype was counted many times. The chain is built from TRBV11-3 and TRBJ2-1; 10 positions match TRBD2. The CDR3 has 15 amino acids. Per germline, CDR1 SGHNT and CDR2 YENEEA. The V segment lost 3 bases and the J segment 5 bases; nucleotides outside the gene matches: 4. CDR3: CASSFLAGANNEQFF. CDR3 DNA: TGTGCCAGCAGCTTCCTAGCGGGAGCGAACAATGAGCAGTTCTTC.

This clonotype was detected only a few times. The chain couples TRBV4-2 to TRBJ2-7, with 8 bases aligning to TRBD2. CDR3 size: 13 residues. Germline trimming cut 5 bases from V and 6 bases from J; bases unmatched to any gene: 6. Germline V gives CDR1 LGHNA, CDR2 YNFKEQ. As DNA, the CDR3 is TGTGCCAGCAGCTTCCGGACTAGCAGCGAGCAGTACTTC. This codes for CASSFRTSSEQYF.

The chain carries TRBV5-1 and TRBJ2-6; D may be TRBD1 (6 bases). Germline-derived CDR1 and CDR2 are SGHRS and YFSETQ. The CDR3 has 17 amino acids. V was trimmed by 0 bases and J by 0 bases, leaving 10 bases between them. The CDR3 protein is CASSLGQVNSGANVLTF. CDR3 nucleotide sequence: TGCGCCAGCAGCTTGGGACAGGTAAACTCTGGGGCCAACGTCCTGACTTTC.

The rearrangement uses TRBV20-1 and TRBJ2-1; D call uncertain. Germline CDR1 reads DFQATT; CDR2 reads SNEGSKA (reference sequence). V was clipped by 3 bases and J by 0 bases, with 9 bases between them. This CDR3 has 14 amino acids. The CDR3 spells CSARAVSSYNEQFF. The CDR3 DNA reads TGCAGTGCTAGGGCGGTGAGCTCCTACAATGAGCAGTTCTTC.

This clonotype was found once. A much larger clonotype is one base distant, so this may be a read error. The conserved closing phenylalanine or tryptophan is absent in this CDR3, likely reflecting a read error. The chain combines TRBV3-1 with TRBJ2-2, with D hard to call. Germline CDR1 reads LGHDT; CDR2 reads YNNKEL (reference sequence). The germline V and J ends were trimmed by 0 bases and 4 bases, with 12 bases remaining between them. There are 16 residues in the CDR3. The DNA of the CDR3 is TGTGCCAGCAGCCAAGATTGGCAGGCGTTCACCGGGGAGCTGTTTCTT. Translated: CASSQDWQAFTGELFL.

The sample holds a few counts of this clonotype. The rearrangement links TRBV19 to TRBJ2-1, with D perhaps TRBD2 (6 bases). The CDR3 runs 13 residues. Looked up from germline, CDR1 is LNHDA and CDR2 is SQIVND (reference sequence). Trimming took off 4 bases at V and 5 bases at J, with 9 bases between the two ends. CDR3 sequence reads: CASSRGGNNEQFF. CDR3 DNA: TGTGCCAGTAGTAGGGGCGGGAACAATGAGCAGTTCTTC.

This clonotype has more than one count but fewer than ten. The chain uses TRBV5-1 and TRBJ2-3; 11 bases fit TRBD2. The CDR3 consists of 14 residues. The junction had 2 bases not matched to a gene; V was cut back by 4 bases and J by 4 bases. The germline CDR1 and CDR2 sequences are SGHRS and YFSETQ. CDR3 loop: CASSPLAGADTQYF. Written as DNA, the CDR3 is TGCGCCAGCAGCCCACTAGCGGGAGCAGATACGCAGTATTTT.

This clonotype was detected ten times or more. In nucleotides, the CDR3 is TGTGCCTGGAGTCACATCGCAGATACGCAGTATTTT. Translation gives CAWSHIADTQYF. This chain links TRBV30 with TRBJ2-3; D ambiguous. V was clipped by 2 bases and J by 4 bases, with 7 bases between them. The CDR3 contains 12 residues. In germline, CDR1 is GTSNPN, CDR2 SVGIG (reference sequence).

The table lists this clonotype with a few counts. The gene calls are TRBV3-1 and TRBJ2-3; TRBD2 agrees at 9 bases. V gave up 3 bases and J gave up 5 bases; unmatched junction bases: 9. This CDR3 is 16 amino acids long. Germline assignment: CDR1 LGHDT and CDR2 YNNKEL (reference sequence). CDR3 in DNA: TGTGCCAGCAGCCAGACTAGCGGTCAACTGGGAGATACGCAGTATTTT. It yields the protein CASSQTSGQLGDTQYF.

This clonotype was seen at least ten times. The rearrangement links TRBV7-9 to TRBJ1-2; TRBD1 might be the D (6 bases). From germline, CDR1 is SEHNR and CDR2 FQNEAQ (reference sequence). This CDR3 has 13 residues. Trimming shortened V by 5 bases and J by 6 bases, and 13 bases separated the two germline ends. In DNA, the CDR3 is TGTGCCAGCAGCCGAAGGGGGGAAGATGGCTACACCTTC. Residues: CASSRRGEDGYTF.

This chain connects TRBV6-1 to TRBJ2-6, with TRBD1 identical over 8 bases. The CDR3 sequence is 15 residues long. Per the germline V gene, CDR1 is MNHNS and CDR2 is SASEGT. V lost 6 bases to trimming and J lost 2 bases; unmatched junction nucleotides: 3. The CDR3 is CASRSTGAGANVLTF. DNA for the CDR3: TGTGCCAGCAGGTCGACAGGGGCTGGGGCCAACGTCCTGACTTTC.

This clonotype was observed at least ten times. The rearrangement joins TRBV5-1 to TRBJ2-7; TRBD2 matches 11 bases. Per germline, CDR1 SGHRS and CDR2 YFSETQ. This CDR3 has 18 residues. V was pared by 4 bases and J by 2 bases, with 14 bases of the junction left unmatched. CDR3 coding DNA: TGCGCCAGCAGCCCGGCGACTAGCGGGACCACCATTACCTACGAGCAGTACTTC. Its protein product is CASSPATSGTTITYEQYF.

This clonotype was found a few times. V gene TRBV20-1 combines with J gene TRBJ1-6, with a weak D call TRBD1 (5 bases). The CDR3 has 16 amino acids. V lost 1 base and J 7 bases, leaving 17 bases between the germline ends. Germline V gene sequence: CDR1 DFQATT, CDR2 SNEGSKA (reference sequence). CDR3 loop: CSARVGLAGRNSPLHF. In nucleotides, the CDR3 is TGCAGTGCTAGAGTGGGCTTGGCAGGGAGAAATTCACCCCTCCACTTT.

This rearrangement joins TRBV29-1 to TRBJ2-4; possibly TRBD1 for D (6 bases). V lost 7 bases and J lost 5, with 18 bases in between. The CDR3 is 14 amino acids. Germline V gene lookup returns CDR1 SQVTM and CDR2 ANQGSEA. In DNA form, the CDR3 reads TGCAGCGCCGCCTTTGGGGGACAAGAAAACATTCAGTACTTC. This encodes CSAAFGGQENIQYF.

The chain joins TRBV9 to TRBJ1-1; D remains unclear. Between the trimmed V and J ends, which lost 0 bases and 0 bases, there was a span of 6 bases. Germline V gene data show CDR1 as SGDLS and CDR2 as YYNGEE. The CDR3 extends over 14 amino acids. CDR3 DNA: TGTGCCAGCAGCGTAGACCCCATGAACACTGAAGCTTTCTTT. Its protein is CASSVDPMNTEAFF.

This clonotype was seen more than once but under ten times. The chain is built from TRBV4-2 and TRBJ2-3; perhaps TRBD2 as D (5 bases). This CDR3 contains 13 residues. Germline loops: CDR1 LGHNA, CDR2 YNFKEQ. V dropped 4 bases and J dropped 0 bases, with 5 bases sitting between them. CDR3 DNA sequence: TGTGCCAGCAGCCGGGAGAGCACAGATACGCAGTATTTT. It translates to CASSRESTDTQYF.

The rearrangement joins TRBV5-1 to TRBJ1-2, with 7 nucleotides matching TRBD1. The ends lost 3 bases at V and 4 bases at J; junction bases unmatched: 9. The CDR3 is 15 residues long. CDR1 SGHRS and CDR2 YFSETQ come from the germline V gene. In DNA, the CDR3 is TGCGCCAGCAGCTATGGAGGGGGCAGTAGCTATGGCTACACCTTC. Amino acid sequence: CASSYGGGSSYGYTF.

J is TRBJ1-4 and V is TRBV6-1; 9 bases fit TRBD1. Germline CDR1 is MNHNS and CDR2 is SASEGT. With V trimmed by 6 bases and J by 5 bases, 4 bases remained unmatched. The CDR3 contains 14 residues. CDR3 region: CASREGQGNEKLFF. In nucleotides, the CDR3 is TGTGCCAGCAGAGAGGGACAGGGCAATGAAAAACTGTTTTTT.

This clonotype was seen at least ten times. The chain links TRBV5-1 to TRBJ1-1; perhaps TRBD1 as D (6 bases). With 4 bases removed from V and 1 base from J, the gap between germline ends came to 14 bases. The length of the CDR3 is 15 residues. Germline CDR1 SGHRS, CDR2 YFSETQ. The CDR3, as DNA: TGCGCCAGCAGCAAGTGGACAGCGACGAACACTGAAGCTTTCTTT. Its protein product is CASSKWTATNTEAFF.

In this sample, this clonotype turned up many times. This chain joins TRBV12-3 or TRBV12-4 and TRBJ1-2; D is unresolved. The ends were cut back, 3 bases at V and 2 bases at J, with 7 bases in the middle. The CDR3 extends over 13 amino acids. CDR3 residues: CASSLFTNYGYTF. CDR3 nucleotides: TGTGCCAGCAGTTTGTTCACAAACTATGGCTACACCTTC.